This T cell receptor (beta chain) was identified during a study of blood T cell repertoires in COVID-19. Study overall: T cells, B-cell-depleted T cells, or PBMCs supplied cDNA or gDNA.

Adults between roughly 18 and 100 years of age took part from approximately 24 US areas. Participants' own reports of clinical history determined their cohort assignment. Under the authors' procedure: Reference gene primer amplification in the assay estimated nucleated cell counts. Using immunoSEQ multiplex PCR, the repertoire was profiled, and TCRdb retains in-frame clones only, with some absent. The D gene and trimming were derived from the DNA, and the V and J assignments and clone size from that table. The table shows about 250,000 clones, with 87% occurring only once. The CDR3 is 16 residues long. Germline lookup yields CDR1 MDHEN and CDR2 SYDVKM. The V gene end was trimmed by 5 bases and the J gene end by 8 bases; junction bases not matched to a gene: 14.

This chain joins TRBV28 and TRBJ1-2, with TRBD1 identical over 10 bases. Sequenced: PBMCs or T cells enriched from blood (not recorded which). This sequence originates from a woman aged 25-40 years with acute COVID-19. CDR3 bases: TGTGCCAGCAGTCCTACCGGGACAGGGGACCTCTACGGCTACACCTTC. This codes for CASSPTGTGDLYGYTF.